Listed below are T cell receptor beta chains from one sample, sequenced in a study of control samples from healthy donors and cancer patients. Measured with immunoSEQ multiplex PCR; TCRdb has only the in-frame clones, and not every one. The sample holds 390,000 or so clones, around 90% seen once. The sample was PBMCs. The receptors were sampled from a man aged 40-55 years with head and neck cancer. Both conserved end residues are part of each CDR3. The D gene is left open where the match is weak. The size entry is marked missing in some rows and otherwise reads once, few, many or a size class.

CDR3: CASSIIAGNSNQPQHF
DNA: TGTGCCAGTAGTATCATAGCAGGGAATAGCAATCAGCCCCAGCATTTT
D: .
V: TRBV19
J: TRBJ1-5
size: .

CDR3: CASGLEAEWRTRQPQHF
DNA: TGTGCTAGTGGTTTGGAAGCGGAGTGGCGGACTCGCCAGCCCCAGCATTTT
D: .
V: TRBV12-5
J: TRBJ1-5
size: .

CDR3: CAWSTMGLVGDIQYF
DNA: TGTGCCTGGAGCACCATGGGACTAGTAGGCGACATTCAGTACTTC
D: TRBD2
V: TRBV30
J: TRBJ2-4
size: once

CDR3: CASSVEGGQETQYF
DNA: TGTGCCAGCAGCGTAGAGGGCGGCCAAGAGACCCAGTACTTC
D: .
V: TRBV9
J: TRBJ2-5
size: .

CDR3: CASSWLTSGGTYEQYF
DNA: TGCGCCAGCAGCTGGTTGACTAGCGGGGGGACCTACGAGCAGTACTTC
D: TRBD2
V: TRBV5-1
J: TRBJ2-7
size: .

CDR3: CASSDQGGGSLF
DNA: TGTGCCAGCAGCGATCAGGGGGGCGGGAGTCTCTTT
D: TRBD1
V: TRBV3-1/TRBV3-2
J: TRBJ1-1
size: .

CDR3: CATSALGGGETQYF
DNA: TGTGCCACCAGTGCGTTAGGGGGCGGGGAGACCCAGTACTTC
D: TRBD1
V: TRBV24-1
J: TRBJ2-5
size: .

CDR3: CASSLSGRLQGEGYQPQHF
DNA: TGTGCCAGCAGTTTATCGGGGCGGCTACAAGGGGAGGGTTATCAGCCCCAGCATTTT
D: .
V: TRBV27
J: TRBJ1-5
size: few

CDR3: CASKQGRFSSYEQYF
DNA: TGTGCCAGCAAACAAGGGCGTTTTAGCTCCTACGAGCAGTACTTC
D: .
V: TRBV6-6
J: TRBJ2-7
size: .

CDR3: CASSLRTGGNTIYF
DNA: TGTGCCAGCAGCTTACGGACAGGGGGAAACACCATATATTTT
D: TRBD1
V: TRBV7-2
J: TRBJ1-3
size: .

CDR3: CAWSVGAVYLYF
DNA: TGTGCCTGGAGTGTTGGGGCGGTTTACTTGTACTTC
D: .
V: TRBV30
J: TRBJ2-7
size: .

CDR3: CASSLAVGGTSGFQETQYF
DNA: TGTGCCAGCAGCTTAGCGGTAGGAGGGACTAGCGGTTTCCAAGAGACCCAGTACTTC
D: TRBD2
V: TRBV7-2
J: TRBJ2-5
size: .

CDR3: CASSEGQGYFSGNTIYF
DNA: TGTGCCAGCAGTGAAGGGCAGGGCTACTTCTCTGGAAACACCATATATTTT
D: .
V: TRBV6-1
J: TRBJ1-3
size: .

CDR3: CASSPNAGTVYGYTF
DNA: TGTGCCAGCAGTCCGAATGCCGGGACTGTCTATGGCTACACCTTC
D: .
V: TRBV27
J: TRBJ1-2
size: .

CDR3: CATRTAEEQFF
DNA: TGTGCCACCAGGACAGCCGAAGAGCAGTTCTTC
D: .
V: TRBV2
J: TRBJ2-1
size: .

CDR3: CASSRERGYQETQYF
DNA: TGTGCCAGCAGCCGAGAGAGGGGATACCAAGAGACCCAGTACTTC
D: .
V: TRBV11-2
J: TRBJ2-5
size: .